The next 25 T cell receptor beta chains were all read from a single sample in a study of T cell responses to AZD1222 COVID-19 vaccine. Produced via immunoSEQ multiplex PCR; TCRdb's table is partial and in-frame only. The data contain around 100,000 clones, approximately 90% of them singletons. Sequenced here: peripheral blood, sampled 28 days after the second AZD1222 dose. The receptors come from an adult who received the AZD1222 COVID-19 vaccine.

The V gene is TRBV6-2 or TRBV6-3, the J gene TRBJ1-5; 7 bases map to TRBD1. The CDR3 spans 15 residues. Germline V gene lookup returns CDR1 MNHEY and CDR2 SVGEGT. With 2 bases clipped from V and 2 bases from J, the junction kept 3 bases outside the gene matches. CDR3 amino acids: CASSYRDRGNQPQHF. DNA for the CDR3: TGTGCCAGCAGTTACCGGGACAGAGGCAATCAGCCCCAGCATTTT.

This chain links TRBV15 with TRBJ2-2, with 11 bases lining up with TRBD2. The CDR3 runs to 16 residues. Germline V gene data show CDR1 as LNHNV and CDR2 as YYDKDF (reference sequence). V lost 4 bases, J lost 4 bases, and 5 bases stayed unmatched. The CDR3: CATSNSLAGVTGELFF. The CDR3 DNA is TGTGCCACCAGCAACTCACTAGCGGGGGTCACCGGGGAGCTGTTTTTT.

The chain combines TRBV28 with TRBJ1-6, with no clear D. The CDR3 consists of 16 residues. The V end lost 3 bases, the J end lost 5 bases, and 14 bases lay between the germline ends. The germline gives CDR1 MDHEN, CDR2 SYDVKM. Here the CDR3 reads CASSFWGGIDNSPLHF. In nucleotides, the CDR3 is TGTGCCAGCAGTTTCTGGGGAGGGATCGATAATTCACCCCTCCACTTT.

CDR3 sequence reads: CASELRDLTEAFF. CDR3 coding DNA: TGTGCCAGCGAGCTCAGGGATTTGACTGAAGCTTTCTTT. The chain employs TRBV28 and TRBJ1-1; TRBD1 might be the D (5 bases). The CDR3 has 13 residues. Germline CDR1 and CDR2: MDHEN and SYDVKM. Trimming cost V 8 bases and J 5 bases, with 15 bases left between them.

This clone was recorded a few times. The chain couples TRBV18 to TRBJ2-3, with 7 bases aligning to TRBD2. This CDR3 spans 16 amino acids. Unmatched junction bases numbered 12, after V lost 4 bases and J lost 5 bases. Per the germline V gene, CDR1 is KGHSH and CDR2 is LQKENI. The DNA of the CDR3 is TGTGCCAGCTCACTAGGCGGGGGAAACGCACAAGATACGCAGTATTTT. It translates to CASSLGGGNAQDTQYF.

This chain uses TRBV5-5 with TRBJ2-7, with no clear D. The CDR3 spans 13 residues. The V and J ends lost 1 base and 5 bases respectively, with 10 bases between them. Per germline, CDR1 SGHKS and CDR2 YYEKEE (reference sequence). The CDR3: CASSLSVLNEQYF. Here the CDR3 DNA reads TGTGCCAGCAGCTTGTCGGTTCTAAACGAGCAGTACTTC.

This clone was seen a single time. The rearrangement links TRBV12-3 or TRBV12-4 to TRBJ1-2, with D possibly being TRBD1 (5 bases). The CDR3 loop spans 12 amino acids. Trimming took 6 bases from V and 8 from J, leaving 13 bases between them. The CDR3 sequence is CASSRGRGGYTF. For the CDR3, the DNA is TGTGCCAGCAGCCGGGGTCGGGGGGGCTACACCTTC.

CDR3 in DNA: TGTGCCAGCCCCCCGACGAGGGGGGATTCGATTCAGCCCCAGCATTTT. Encoded protein: CASPPTRGDSIQPQHF. This chain uses TRBV28 with TRBJ1-5; D possibly corresponds to TRBD1 (6 bases). The V gene lost 8 bases and the J gene lost 6 bases, with 23 bases spanning the gap. Germline CDR1 is MDHEN and CDR2 is SYDVKM. This CDR3 is built from 16 residues.

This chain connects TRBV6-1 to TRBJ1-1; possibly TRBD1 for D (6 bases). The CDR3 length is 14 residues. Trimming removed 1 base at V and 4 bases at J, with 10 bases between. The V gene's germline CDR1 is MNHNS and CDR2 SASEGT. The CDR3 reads CASSEEGGSTEAFF. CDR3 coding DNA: TGTGCCAGCAGTGAAGAAGGGGGGAGCACTGAAGCTTTCTTT.

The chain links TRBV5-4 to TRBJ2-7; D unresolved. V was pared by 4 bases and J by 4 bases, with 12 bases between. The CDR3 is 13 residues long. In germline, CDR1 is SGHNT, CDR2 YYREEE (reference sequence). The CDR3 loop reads CASSPDPDYEQYF. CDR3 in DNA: TGTGCCAGCAGCCCCGACCCCGATTACGAGCAGTACTTC.

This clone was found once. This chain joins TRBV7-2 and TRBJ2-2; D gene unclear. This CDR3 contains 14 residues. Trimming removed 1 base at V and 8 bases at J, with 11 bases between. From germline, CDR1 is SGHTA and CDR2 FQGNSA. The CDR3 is CASSLGLGFGELFF. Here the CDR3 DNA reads TGTGCCAGCAGCTTAGGGCTAGGGTTTGGGGAGCTGTTTTTT.

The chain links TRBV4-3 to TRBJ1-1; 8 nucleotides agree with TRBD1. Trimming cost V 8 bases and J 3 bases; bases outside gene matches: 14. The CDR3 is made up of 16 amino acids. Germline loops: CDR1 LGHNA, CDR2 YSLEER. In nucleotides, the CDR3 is TGCGCCAGCTCCGCCGGGACAGGAAAAGCGGACACTGAAGCTTTCTTT. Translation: CASSAGTGKADTEAFF.

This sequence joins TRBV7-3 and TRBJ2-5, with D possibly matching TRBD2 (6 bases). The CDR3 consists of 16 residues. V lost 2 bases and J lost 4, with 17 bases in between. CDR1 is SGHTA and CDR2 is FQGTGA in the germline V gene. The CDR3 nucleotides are TGTGCCAGCAGCTTATCGGGACCGGGACTCAGAGAGACCCAGTACTTC. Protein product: CASSLSGPGLRETQYF.

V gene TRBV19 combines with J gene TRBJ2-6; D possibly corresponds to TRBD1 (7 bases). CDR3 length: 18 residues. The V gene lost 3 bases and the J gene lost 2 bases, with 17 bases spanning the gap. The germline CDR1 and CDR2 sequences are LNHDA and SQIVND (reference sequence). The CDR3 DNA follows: TGTGCCAGTAGTATGCTGGAGGGGGCAAGTGCTGGGGCCAACGTCCTGACTTTC. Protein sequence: CASSMLEGASAGANVLTF.

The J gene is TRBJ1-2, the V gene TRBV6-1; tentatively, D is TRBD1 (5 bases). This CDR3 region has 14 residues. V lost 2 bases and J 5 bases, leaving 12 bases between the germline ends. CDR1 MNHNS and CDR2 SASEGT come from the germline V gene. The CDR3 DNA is TGTGCCAGCAGTGAACTTCAGGGCTCGTATGGCTACACCTTC. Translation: CASSELQGSYGYTF.

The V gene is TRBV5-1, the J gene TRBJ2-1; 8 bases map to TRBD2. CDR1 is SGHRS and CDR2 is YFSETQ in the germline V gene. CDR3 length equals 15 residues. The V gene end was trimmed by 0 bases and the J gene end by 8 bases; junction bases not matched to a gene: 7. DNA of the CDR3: TGCGCCAGCAGCTTGGGGGGACTAGGCGTCCATGAGCAGTTCTTC. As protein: CASSLGGLGVHEQFF.

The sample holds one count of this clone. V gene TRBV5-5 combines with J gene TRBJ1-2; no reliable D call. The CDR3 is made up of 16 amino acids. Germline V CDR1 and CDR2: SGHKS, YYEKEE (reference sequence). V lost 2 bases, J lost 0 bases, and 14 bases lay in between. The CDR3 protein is CASSFTDKGTNYGYTF. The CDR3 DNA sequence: TGTGCCAGCAGCTTTACCGATAAAGGGACTAACTATGGCTACACCTTC.

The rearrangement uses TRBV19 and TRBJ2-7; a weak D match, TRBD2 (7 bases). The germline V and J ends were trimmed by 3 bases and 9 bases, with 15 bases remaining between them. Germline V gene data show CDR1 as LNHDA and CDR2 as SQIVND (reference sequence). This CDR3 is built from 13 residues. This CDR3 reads CASSMAPGEGQYF. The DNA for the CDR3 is TGTGCCAGTAGTATGGCGCCAGGGGAGGGGCAGTACTTC.

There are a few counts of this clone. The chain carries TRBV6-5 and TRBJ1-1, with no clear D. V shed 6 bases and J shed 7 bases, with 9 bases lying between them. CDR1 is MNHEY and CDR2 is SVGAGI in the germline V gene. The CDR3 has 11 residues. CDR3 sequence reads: CASRRHSEAFF. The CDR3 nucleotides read TGTGCCAGCAGGCGACATAGTGAAGCTTTCTTT.

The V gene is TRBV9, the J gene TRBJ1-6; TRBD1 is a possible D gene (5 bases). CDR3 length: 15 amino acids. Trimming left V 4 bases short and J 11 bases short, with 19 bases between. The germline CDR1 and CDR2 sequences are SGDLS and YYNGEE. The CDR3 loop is CASSPQSGGLAPLHF. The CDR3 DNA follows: TGTGCCAGCAGCCCCCAAAGCGGGGGACTTGCACCCCTCCACTTT.

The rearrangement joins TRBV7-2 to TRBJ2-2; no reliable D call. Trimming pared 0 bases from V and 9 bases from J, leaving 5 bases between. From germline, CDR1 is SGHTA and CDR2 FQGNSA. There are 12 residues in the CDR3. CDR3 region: CASSLAGRELFF. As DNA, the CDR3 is TGTGCCAGCAGCTTAGCGGGCCGGGAGCTGTTTTTT.

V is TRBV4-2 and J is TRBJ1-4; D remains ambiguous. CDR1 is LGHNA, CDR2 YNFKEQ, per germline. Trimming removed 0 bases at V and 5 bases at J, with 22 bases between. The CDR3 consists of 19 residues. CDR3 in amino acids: CASSQDGVAASDQNEKLFF. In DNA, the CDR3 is TGTGCCAGCAGCCAAGATGGCGTGGCCGCAAGCGACCAAAATGAAAAACTGTTTTTT.

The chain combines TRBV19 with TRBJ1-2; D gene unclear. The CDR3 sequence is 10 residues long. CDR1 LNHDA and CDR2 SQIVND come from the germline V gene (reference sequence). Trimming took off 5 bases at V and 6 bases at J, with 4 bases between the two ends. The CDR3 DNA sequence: TGTGCCAGTAGTCGGAATGGCTACACCTTC. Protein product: CASSRNGYTF.

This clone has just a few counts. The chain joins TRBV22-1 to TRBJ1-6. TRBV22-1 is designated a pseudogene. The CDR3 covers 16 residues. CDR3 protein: CPGSAGIRSYNSPLHF. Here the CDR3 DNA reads TGTCCTGGGAGCGCGGGGATAAGGTCCTATAATTCACCCCTCCACTTT.

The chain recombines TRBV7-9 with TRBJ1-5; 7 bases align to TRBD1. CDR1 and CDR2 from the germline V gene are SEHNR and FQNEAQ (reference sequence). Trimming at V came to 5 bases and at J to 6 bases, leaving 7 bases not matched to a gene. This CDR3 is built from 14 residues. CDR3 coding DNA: TGTGCCAGCAGCCCGCAGGGGGGAGGTCAGCCCCAGCATTTT. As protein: CASSPQGGGQPQHF.